This T cell receptor beta chain was identified during a study of T-cell reconstitution after alpha-beta-depleted transplantation in children. Regarding the study as a whole: Reportedly, roughly two months post-transplant, alpha-beta T cells arose from several hundred expanded graft clones. TCRbeta diversity was high at day 60 in some patients (a result of surviving recipient T cells and thymic progenitors).

Library preparation (for TCRbeta) was performed with unique molecular identifiers. TCRdb passed the PCR reads through MiXCR, listing each CDR3 protein once. Found here are approximately 980,000 distinct CDR3 sequences, about 29% of them singletons; the top ten hold under 30%. At least ten counts were recorded for this clonotype. Its specificity is not known. CDR3 length equals 14 residues. The V gene's germline CDR1 is SGHTA and CDR2 FQGNSA. The V and J ends lost 3 bases and 7 bases, in that order; junction bases with no gene match: 7. This receptor was identified in a boy under two years old who had a stem cell transplant for SCID, so the T cells may come from the graft donor. The rearrangement uses TRBV7-2 and TRBJ2-5; TRBD1 aligns across 8 bases. This material consisted of PBMCs, mostly from graft donor cells, taken 360 days after TCRalphabeta/CD19-depleted stem cell transplant. As DNA, the CDR3 is TGTGCCAGCAGCTTGGGAGACAGGGGAGGGACCCAGTACTTC. This codes for CASSLGDRGGTQYF.